These T cell receptor beta chains were read from a single sample in a study of post-analysis software for immune sequencing data. MiXCR, applied by TCRdb to the PCR reads, yields one record per CDR3 protein. The sample shows more than 450,000 distinct CDR3 sequences, roughly 46% of them seen only once. Sequencing was carried out using blood. Receptor source: a girl aged 10 to 17 with multiple sclerosis. The CDR3 runs from the conserved cysteine through the conserved F or W. D genes are given only for firm matches. Size is omitted from some rows. Given values are once, few, many or a class for expanded clones.

clone_size | j_call | d_call | v_call | cdr3_nt | cdr3_aa
. | TRBJ2-1 | TRBD2 | TRBV12-5 | TGTGCTAGTGGTTTATTATCGGCTAGCGGGCCGAGCTCCTACAATGAGCAGTTCTTC | CASGLLSASGPSSYNEQFF
few | TRBJ1-2 | TRBD1 | TRBV11-2 | TGTGCCAGCAGCTCGACCCAGGGGGGACATCCGCAAGACTATGGCTACACCTTC | CASSSTQGGHPQDYGYTF
. | TRBJ2-5 | . | TRBV5-5 | TGTGCCAGCAGCCCCCAATTTCTGGGGCAGTGGGAGACCCAGTACTTC | CASSPQFLGQWETQYF
. | TRBJ1-2 | . | TRBV14 | TGTGCCAGCAGCCAGAGAGGAGCAGGGGCTAACTATGGCTACACCTTC | CASSQRGAGANYGYTF
few | TRBJ2-1 | . | TRBV2 | TGTGCCAGCAGTTTAGTGACCACCTTAATGAATGAGCAGTTCTTC | CASSLVTTLMNEQFF
. | TRBJ1-4 | TRBD1 | TRBV5-1 | TGCGCCAGCAGAGGACAGGCGAATTCTAATGAAAAACTGTTTTTT | CASRGQANSNEKLFF
few | TRBJ1-1 | . | TRBV5-1 | TGTGCCAGCTCACGGGGGGAGAACACTGAAGCTTTCTTT | CASSRGENTEAFF
. | TRBJ2-3 | TRBD2 | TRBV24-1 | TGTGCCACCTCCGCGGGGGAAAGAGCAGATACGCAGTATTTT | CATSAGERADTQYF
. | TRBJ1-5 | . | TRBV12-3/TRBV12-4 | TGTGCCAGCAGTTTAGGGCCGGCCAATCAGCCCCAGCATTTT | CASSLGPANQPQHF
. | TRBJ2-1 | . | TRBV20-1 | TGCAGTGCATCCAAGCGCAACAATGAGCAGTTCTTC | CSASKRNNEQFF
. | TRBJ2-5 | TRBD2 | TRBV29-1 | TGCAGCGTCGACCCACGCGGGAGAGGACAAGAGACCCAGTACTTC | CSVDPRGRGQETQYF
. | TRBJ1-1 | . | TRBV2 | TGTGCCAGGGGCAGGATCGAAGGCACTGAAGCTTTCTTT | CARGRIEGTEAFF
. | TRBJ1-5 | TRBD1 | TRBV6-5 | TGTGCCAGCAGTTATCCGGGACAGGGGGGTCTGTATAGCAATCAGCCCCAGCATTTT | CASSYPGQGGLYSNQPQHF
. | TRBJ1-1 | TRBD1 | TRBV4-1 | TGCGCCAGCAGCCGCGGGACAGGGGGAGATATTGAAGCTTTCTTT | CASSRGTGGDIEAFF
few | TRBJ2-3 | . | TRBV12-3/TRBV12-4 | TGTGCCAGCAAGAGTGGCTCGACCGCAGATACGCAGTATTTT | CASKSGSTADTQYF
few | TRBJ2-1 | TRBD1 | TRBV5-8 | TGTGCCAGCAACTTGGGACAGGGTTTGGACAATGAGCAGTTCTTC | CASNLGQGLDNEQFF
. | TRBJ2-1 | TRBD1 | TRBV29-1 | TGCAGCGCAACCGGGACAGGGGTCAATGAGCAGTTCTTC | CSATGTGVNEQFF
. | TRBJ2-5 | TRBD2 | TRBV20-1 | TGCAGTGCTCGACTAGCCTCTTTTGAGACCCAGTACTTC | CSARLASFETQYF
. | TRBJ2-3 | . | TRBV9 | TGTGCCAGCAGCGTAGGGGCGGGGATCACAGATACGCAGTATTTT | CASSVGAGITDTQYF
. | TRBJ1-2 | . | TRBV5-6 | TGTGCCAGCAGCTTCGGATCCTCTTATGGCTACACCTTC | CASSFGSSYGYTF
. | TRBJ2-1 | . | TRBV10-3 | TGTGCCATCAGGAGGGAGTATGAGCAGTTCTTC | CAIRREYEQFF
few | TRBJ2-1 | . | TRBV7-9 | TGTGCCAGCAGCTTAAGGAGCGGAACCTACAATGAGCAGTTCTTC | CASSLRSGTYNEQFF
few | TRBJ2-1 | TRBD2 | TRBV9 | TGTGCCAGCAGCGTCCGAGCGGGGGAAGCCAATGAGCAGTTCTTC | CASSVRAGEANEQFF
few | TRBJ2-7 | TRBD2 | TRBV12-3/TRBV12-4 | TGTGCCAGCAGGGTAGCGGGAGGTAACTACGAGCAGTACTTC | CASRVAGGNYEQYF
. | TRBJ2-1 | . | TRBV6-6 | TGTGCCAGCAGCGCGCCGAACCTGGATGTGCAGTTCTTC | CASSAPNLDVQFF
. | TRBJ2-1 | . | TRBV12-3/TRBV12-4 | TGTGCCAGCAGCTCAACGCGGCCGGGACATAGCTCCTACAATGAGCAGTTCTTC | CASSSTRPGHSSYNEQFF
few | TRBJ1-2 | TRBD1 | TRBV7-2 | TGTGCCAGCAGCTTAGGCCTGGGACAGGTAGAGCGATATGGCTACACCTTC | CASSLGLGQVERYGYTF
. | TRBJ1-4 | . | TRBV7-9 | TGTGCCAGCAGCCCGGGGATCGGCGGTGAAAAACTGTTTTTT | CASSPGIGGEKLFF
. | TRBJ2-3 | . | TRBV7-3 | TGTGCCAGCAGCTTATTCGTCACAGATACGCAGTATTTT | CASSLFVTDTQYF
. | TRBJ1-2 | . | TRBV7-9 | TGTGCCAGCAGCTTAGCGGAGGGGCCCGGCTACACCTTC | CASSLAEGPGYTF
few | TRBJ1-2 | . | TRBV6-6 | TGTGCCAGCAGCTCCCCTGGGACAACGGGAGGTGGCTACACCTTC | CASSSPGTTGGGYTF
. | TRBJ2-5 | TRBD2 | TRBV5-1 | TGCGCCAGCAGCGACGTAGCGGGAGGTCGGAGAGAGCAGTACTTC | CASSDVAGGRREQYF
few | TRBJ2-6 | . | TRBV5-5 | TGTGCCAGCAGCTTGCCAGACTCCTTTGGGGCCAACGTCCTGACTTTC | CASSLPDSFGANVLTF
. | TRBJ2-3 | . | TRBV7-2 | TGTGCCAGCAGCCCCCAGGGGCAGACGCAGTATTTT | CASSPQGQTQYF
. | TRBJ2-7 | TRBD1 | TRBV30 | TGTGCCGGATCTGACAGGGCTGACGAGCAGTACTTC | CAGSDRADEQYF
few | TRBJ1-6 | . | TRBV29-1 | TGCAGCGTCCGGGAGGAGACCTATAATTCACCCCTCCACTTT | CSVREETYNSPLHF
. | TRBJ1-2 | . | TRBV21-1 | TGTGCCAGCAGCAAAGCGCGAGGAGGATACACCTTC | CASSKARGGYTF
once | TRBJ1-2 | . | TRBV4-2 | TGTGCCAGCAGGATCAGGGACCGGGAGAACTATGGCTACACCTTC | CASRIRDRENYGYTF
few | TRBJ1-2 | . | TRBV13 | TGTGCCAGCAGCCCTGGTGGTGCGGGTGGCTACACCTTC | CASSPGGAGGYTF
. | TRBJ2-1 | . | TRBV29-1 | TGCAGCGTTAGTCTTAAGGGGCGGGGTGAGCAGTTCTTC | CSVSLKGRGEQFF